The rows below give T cell receptor beta chains drawn from one sample of a study of blood T cell repertoires in COVID-19. Sequencing used immunoSEQ multiplex PCR; TCRdb keeps in-frame clones, though not all of them. The sample yields roughly 280,000 clones, roughly 80% seen once. Material for sequencing was peripheral blood. These receptors all stem from a man in his sixties who had recovered from COVID-19. Both conserved end residues are part of each CDR3. A D gene is named only where the DNA matches it firmly. The listing skips clone size in some rows; elsewhere it reads once, few, many or a size class.

cdr3_nt: TGTGCCAGCAGCCACAGGGGTGGGGGAAACACCATATATTTT; cdr3_aa: CASSHRGGGNTIYF; clone_size: few; d_call: -; cdr3_length: 14; j_call: TRBJ1-3; v_call: TRBV3-1/TRBV3-2
cdr3_nt: TGTGCCAGCAGTCTCACGCAGGGAAACACTGAAGCTTTCTTT; cdr3_aa: CASSLTQGNTEAFF; clone_size: -; d_call: -; cdr3_length: 14; j_call: TRBJ1-1; v_call: TRBV2
cdr3_nt: TGTGCCAGCAGCTCACAGGGGTACAATGAGCAGTTCTTC; cdr3_aa: CASSSQGYNEQFF; clone_size: -; d_call: TRBD1; cdr3_length: 13; j_call: TRBJ2-1; v_call: TRBV14
cdr3_nt: TGTGCCACCAGTGATCCAGACGCAGGGGCGCACTCCTACAATGAGCAGTTCTTC; cdr3_aa: CATSDPDAGAHSYNEQFF; clone_size: -; d_call: -; cdr3_length: 18; j_call: TRBJ2-1; v_call: TRBV24-1
cdr3_nt: TGCGCCAGCAGCCCTGGACTAGCGGGGGGCCGGAATTTCGGGGCAGATACGCAGTATTTT; cdr3_aa: CASSPGLAGGRNFGADTQYF; clone_size: -; d_call: TRBD2; cdr3_length: 20; j_call: TRBJ2-3; v_call: TRBV5-1
cdr3_nt: TGTGCCAGCAGCGTAGGCCAGGGAGGCGAGCAGTACTTC; cdr3_aa: CASSVGQGGEQYF; clone_size: many; d_call: -; cdr3_length: 13; j_call: TRBJ2-7; v_call: TRBV9
cdr3_nt: TGCGCCAGCAGCTTGAGCGGGAGCATCTACAATGAGCAGTTCTTC; cdr3_aa: CASSLSGSIYNEQFF; clone_size: few; d_call: TRBD2; cdr3_length: 15; j_call: TRBJ2-1; v_call: TRBV5-1
cdr3_nt: TGTGCCAGCAGCTTTAAGGGACAGGGAGTCGCAGATACGCAGTATTTT; cdr3_aa: CASSFKGQGVADTQYF; clone_size: -; d_call: TRBD1; cdr3_length: 16; j_call: TRBJ2-3; v_call: TRBV5-6
cdr3_nt: TGCAGTGCTAGCATTGGAAACACCATATATTTT; cdr3_aa: CSASIGNTIYF; clone_size: -; d_call: -; cdr3_length: 11; j_call: TRBJ1-3; v_call: TRBV20-1
cdr3_nt: TGTGCCAGCAGCCTGGGCCCCTTGAACACTGAAGCTTTCTTT; cdr3_aa: CASSLGPLNTEAFF; clone_size: -; d_call: -; cdr3_length: 14; j_call: TRBJ1-1; v_call: TRBV11-2
cdr3_nt: TGTGCCAGCAGTTACTCGGTGCGGGGCGCGGACACTGAAGCTTTCTTT; cdr3_aa: CASSYSVRGADTEAFF; clone_size: -; d_call: -; cdr3_length: 16; j_call: TRBJ1-1; v_call: TRBV6-6
cdr3_nt: TGTGCCAGCAGCTTAGATGTGCGGCAATACGAGCAGTACTTC; cdr3_aa: CASSLDVRQYEQYF; clone_size: -; d_call: -; cdr3_length: 14; j_call: TRBJ2-7; v_call: TRBV7-9
cdr3_nt: TGTGCCAGCAGCTTAGAAACGACAGGGGCACCCCTCCACTTT; cdr3_aa: CASSLETTGAPLHF; clone_size: -; d_call: TRBD1; cdr3_length: 14; j_call: TRBJ1-6; v_call: TRBV13
cdr3_nt: TGCAGCGGGGGGACAGGGGGCTCCTCCTACGAGCAGTACTTC; cdr3_aa: CSGGTGGSSYEQYF; clone_size: few; d_call: TRBD1; cdr3_length: 14; j_call: TRBJ2-7; v_call: TRBV29-1
cdr3_nt: TGTGCCAGCAGCTTATCGGTTGTCGAGCAGTACTTC; cdr3_aa: CASSLSVVEQYF; clone_size: -; d_call: -; cdr3_length: 12; j_call: TRBJ2-7; v_call: TRBV7-2
cdr3_nt: TGTGCCAGCAGTCCGCGGGGGGGCAGCAATCAGCCCCAGCATTTT; cdr3_aa: CASSPRGGSNQPQHF; clone_size: -; d_call: -; cdr3_length: 15; j_call: TRBJ1-5; v_call: TRBV28